What follows are 26 T cell receptor beta chains derived from one specimen sequenced in a study of T cells expressing NK-cell markers. TCRdb reprocessed the 5' RACE reads; each CDR3 protein has one entry and no DNA is given. The sample table includes 300,000 to 450,000 distinct CDR3 sequences. The source material was blood T cells: a sorted CD56 or NKG2C T cell subset, CD4+ or CD8+ T cells, or bulk PBMC T cells (not recorded which). These receptors originate from a man between 18 and 69 years old in good health.

The V and J genes are TRBV20-1 and TRBJ1-5; TCRdb returns TRBD1, unconfirmable since there is no DNA. The CDR3 totals 13 residues. Per germline, CDR1 DFQATT and CDR2 SNEGSKA (reference sequence). The CDR3 protein is CSSVGQGLQPQHF.

The chain has TRBV15 and TRBJ2-1; the TCRdb D gene call, TRBD2, has no DNA to confirm it. This CDR3 is built from 17 residues. Germline-derived CDR1 and CDR2 are LNHNV and YYDKDF (reference sequence). The CDR3 spells CATSRRIGAGGYNEQFF.

The chain links TRBV18 to TRBJ2-3; there is no DNA to check the TCRdb D call of TRBD1. CDR3 length equals 16 residues. CDR1 is KGHSH, CDR2 LQKENI, per germline. The CDR3 spells CASSPRTGGGADTQYF.

The chain carries TRBV7-3 and TRBJ1-6; as DNA is missing, the TRBD1 call by TCRdb cannot be tested. CDR1 and CDR2 from the germline V gene are SGHTA and FQGTGA. This CDR3 is 15 amino acids long. The CDR3 spells CASRKDRSYNSPLHF.

This CDR3 reads CASSEWTSGGNEQFF. The chain employs TRBV6-1 and TRBJ2-1; TCRdb proposes TRBD2, but this gene call is untestable without DNA. Germline V CDR1 and CDR2: MNHNS, SASEGT. The CDR3 consists of 15 residues.

The rearrangement links TRBV28 to TRBJ2-5; the D gene TCRdb calls, TRBD2, cannot be checked with no DNA. Germline loops: CDR1 MDHEN, CDR2 SYDVKM. The CDR3 has 15 amino acids. This CDR3 is CASLDWGGRKETQYF.

V is TRBV4-2 and J is TRBJ2-3; the D call from TCRdb, TRBD1, cannot be confirmed without DNA. CDR1 and CDR2 from the germline V gene are LGHNA and YNFKEQ. CDR3 size: 13 residues. CDR3: CASSRENLEGRYF.

The J gene is TRBJ2-1, the V gene TRBV6-1. Per germline, CDR1 MNHNS and CDR2 SASEGT. The CDR3 extends over 16 amino acids. This CDR3 is CASSKGWGSSYNEQFF.

V is TRBV6-5 and J is TRBJ2-3; TCRdb gives TRBD1 as the D gene, but with no DNA this cannot be confirmed. The CDR3 sequence is 14 residues long. Germline V lookup: CDR1 MNHEY, CDR2 SVGAGI. CDR3: CASSPLGGTDTQYF.

This chain links TRBV20-1 with TRBJ2-7; TCRdb's D call, TRBD1, is unchecked because there is no DNA. The CDR3 runs to 15 residues. CDR1 DFQATT and CDR2 SNEGSKA come from the germline V gene (reference sequence). The CDR3 spells CSARRTGTGGYEQYF.

V usage is TRBV3-1 and J usage is TRBJ2-1; TCRdb selects TRBD2, and the lack of DNA leaves this call unchecked. Germline CDR1 and CDR2: LGHDT and YNNKEL (reference sequence). This CDR3 is built from 16 residues. The CDR3 loop reads CASSQGLRGAYNEQFF.

The CDR3 sequence is CASRGSGVANTGELFF. The V gene is TRBV2, the J gene TRBJ2-2. Germline CDR1 is SNHLY and CDR2 is FYNNEI. The CDR3 spans 16 residues.

The V and J genes are TRBV29-1 and TRBJ2-3. This CDR3 is built from 15 residues. Germline lookup yields CDR1 SQVTM and CDR2 ANQGSEA. The CDR3 reads CSVSPRRGGTDTQYF.

This chain uses TRBV6-5 with TRBJ2-7; TCRdb proposes TRBD1, but this gene call is untestable without DNA. The CDR3 loop spans 15 amino acids. Germline CDR1 and CDR2: MNHEY and SVGAGI. The CDR3 here is CASSYREGQGYEQYF.

The genes are TRBV18 and TRBJ1-3; TCRdb selects TRBD1, and the lack of DNA leaves this call unchecked. CDR1 KGHSH and CDR2 LQKENI come from the germline V gene. The CDR3 runs to 16 residues. This CDR3 reads CASSPLTTGNGNTIYF.

This chain links TRBV5-5 with TRBJ2-7. CDR3 size: 12 residues. CDR1 and CDR2 from the germline V gene are SGHKS and YYEKEE (reference sequence). The CDR3 sequence: CASSLESVEQYF. Together with reference TRBV5-5 and TRBJ2-7, the CDR3 gives the full variable domain: DAGVTQSPTHLIKTRGQQVTLRCSPISGHKSVSWYQQVLGQGPQFIFQYYEKEERGRGNFPDRFSARQFPNYSSELNVNALLLGDSALYLCASSLESVEQYFGPGTRLTVT.

The chain uses TRBV12-3 or TRBV12-4 and TRBJ2-7; without DNA, the TCRdb call of TRBD1 cannot be checked. The CDR3 sequence is 13 residues long. CDR3 residues: CASSRQYRYEQYF.

This chain links TRBV3-1 with TRBJ2-2; the D call from TCRdb, TRBD1, cannot be confirmed without DNA. The CDR3 is 15 amino acids. Germline values: CDR1 LGHDT, CDR2 YNNKEL (reference sequence). The CDR3 loop is CASSPGRKNTGELFF.

This chain connects TRBV5-1 to TRBJ1-2; the TRBD1 assignment by TCRdb is unverifiable without DNA. This CDR3 comprises 17 residues. Germline V gives CDR1 SGHRS, CDR2 YFSETQ. The CDR3 loop reads CASSSTGWSYKNYGYTF.

V gene TRBV2 combines with J gene TRBJ2-7; the TRBD1 assignment by TCRdb is unverifiable without DNA. The germline CDR1 and CDR2 sequences are SNHLY and FYNNEI. The CDR3 contains 14 residues. CDR3: CASIPGQGFVEQYF.

V is TRBV27 and J is TRBJ1-2. CDR3 length equals 14 residues. Germline CDR1 reads MNHEY; CDR2 reads SMNVEV (reference sequence). The CDR3 sequence: CASSLWRGGDGYTF.

V and J are TRBV19 and TRBJ2-5; TCRdb proposes TRBD2, but this gene call is untestable without DNA. The CDR3 is made up of 13 amino acids. Germline V lookup: CDR1 LNHDA, CDR2 SQIVND (reference sequence). The CDR3 reads CASSALAGETQYF.

This chain connects TRBV3-1 to TRBJ1-4; TCRdb lists TRBD1, though no DNA is available to test this call. The CDR3 runs 17 residues. The germline CDR1 and CDR2 sequences are LGHDT and YNNKEL (reference sequence). The chain's CDR3 is CASSPMKTGLLNEKLFF.

V usage is TRBV6-2 or TRBV6-3 and J usage is TRBJ2-5. Germline values: CDR1 MNHEY, CDR2 SVGEGT. The CDR3 sequence is 15 residues long. The CDR3 loop is CASSYSDTTAETQYF.

This chain connects TRBV6-1 to TRBJ1-1; the TCRdb call, TRBD1, lacks DNA for checking. CDR3 size: 14 residues. CDR1 and CDR2 (germline): MNHNS, SASEGT. CDR3 region: CASRFDRGMAEAFF.

The gene calls are TRBV6-5 and TRBJ2-5; TCRdb indicates TRBD2, and absent DNA this call remains unverified. CDR1 and CDR2 (germline): MNHEY, SVGAGI. The CDR3 has 19 amino acids. This chain's CDR3 is CASSYRPSLAGGLVETQYF.